These 24 T cell receptor beta chains came from one sample sequenced in a study of blood T cell repertoires in COVID-19. Repertoires were generated with immunoSEQ multiplex PCR, while TCRdb's copy carries only in-frame clones and drops some. The table includes about 83,000 clones, about four fifths detected once. The sample taken for sequencing was peripheral blood. These receptors all stem from a woman over 75 with active or convalescent COVID-19.

This clone was recorded a few times. The chain is built from TRBV29-1 and TRBJ1-2; 7 bases agree with TRBD1. After removal of 7 bases from V and 0 bases from J, the junction contained 5 bases not matched to a gene. There are 13 residues in the CDR3. The germline gives CDR1 SQVTM, CDR2 ANQGSEA. CDR3 bases: TGCAGCGCTGGGACAGACCCTAACTATGGCTACACCTTC. Its protein product is CSAGTDPNYGYTF.

The chain employs TRBV5-4 and TRBJ2-3, with 10 bases aligning to TRBD2. CDR1 and CDR2 from the germline V gene are SGHNT and YYREEE (reference sequence). Unmatched junction bases numbered 22, after V lost 4 bases and J lost 5 bases. This CDR3 has 20 amino acids. CDR3 sequence: CASSRGLAAGGPGGRDTQYF. The CDR3 nucleotides are TGTGCCAGCAGCCGCGGTTTGGCAGCGGGGGGGCCCGGTGGAAGAGATACGCAGTATTTT.

The gene calls are TRBV27 and TRBJ1-5, with 10 positions matching TRBD1. Trimming at V came to 5 bases and at J to 5 bases, leaving 9 bases not matched to a gene. Germline V gene sequence: CDR1 MNHEY, CDR2 SMNVEV (reference sequence). The CDR3 runs 16 residues. CDR3 sequence reads: CASSPRDRGLDQPQHF. CDR3 nucleotide sequence: TGTGCCAGCAGTCCCCGGGACAGGGGATTGGATCAGCCCCAGCATTTT.

This clone was counted between two and nine times. The junction departs from the called germline gene at one end, perhaps through a read error. The V call is TRBV7-7, the J call TRBJ2-5, with 9 bases that match TRBD1. The CDR3 extends over 13 amino acids. Germline V gene sequence: CDR1 SSHAT, CDR2 FNYEAQ (reference sequence). The CDR3: CASSLFLRDREYF. CDR3 nucleotide sequence: TGTGCTAGCAGCTTATTTCTGCGGGACAGGGAGTACTTC.

The rearrangement links TRBV11-2 to TRBJ2-7; 7 nucleotides align to TRBD1. The J segment lost 1 base and the V segment lost 5 bases, leaving 5 bases of the junction unmatched. Per germline, CDR1 SGHAT and CDR2 FQNNGV. This CDR3 comprises 14 residues. This CDR3 is CASSQDRASYEQYF. The CDR3 DNA reads TGTGCCAGCAGCCAAGACAGGGCATCCTACGAGCAGTACTTC.

The CDR3 sequence: CASSIFPGLEQYF. The CDR3 nucleotides read TGTGCCAGTAGTATATTCCCGGGACTGGAGCAGTACTTC. The chain links TRBV19 to TRBJ2-7; maybe TRBD2 (6 bases). Germline loops: CDR1 LNHDA, CDR2 SQIVND (reference sequence). The CDR3 contains 13 residues. Trimming took 2 bases from V and 7 from J, leaving 12 bases between them.

V usage is TRBV27 and J usage is TRBJ2-1; D perhaps matches TRBD1 (5 bases). V dropped 6 bases and J dropped 13 bases, with 25 bases sitting between them. Per germline, CDR1 MNHEY and CDR2 SMNVEV (reference sequence). This CDR3 region has 15 residues. CDR3 loop: CASRLRGRSTTSQFF. Here the CDR3 DNA reads TGTGCCAGCAGACTAAGGGGCAGGTCCACTACCTCTCAGTTCTTC.

The chain joins TRBV7-2 to TRBJ2-7; D is unresolved. V lost 2 bases to trimming and J lost 1 base, with 9 bases between them. This CDR3 is 14 amino acids long. CDR1 and CDR2 (germline): SGHTA, FQGNSA. The CDR3 DNA sequence: TGTGCCAGCAGCTTATCAGGTATATCCTACGAGCAGTACTTC. This encodes CASSLSGISYEQYF.

This clone appeared a single time. This chain joins TRBV15 and TRBJ2-1; 11 nucleotides line up with TRBD2. Trimming removed 4 bases from V and 3 bases from J; junction bases left unmatched: 8. The germline gives CDR1 LNHNV, CDR2 YYDKDF (reference sequence). The CDR3 totals 17 residues. The CDR3 nucleotides are TGTGCCACCAGCACGGGGCGGACTAGCGGGTTCTACAATGAGCAGTTCTTC. Translating it yields CATSTGRTSGFYNEQFF.

V and J are TRBV11-3 and TRBJ2-2, with 9 bases fitting TRBD2. CDR1 SGHNT and CDR2 YENEEA come from the germline V gene. V was clipped by 5 bases and J by 6 bases; unmatched bases: 10. This CDR3 spans 16 amino acids. The CDR3 sequence is CASSHRSGGPPGELFF. As DNA, the CDR3 is TGTGCCAGCAGCCACCGGAGCGGGGGGCCCCCCGGGGAGCTGTTTTTT.

The chain links TRBV7-9 to TRBJ1-1; D perhaps matches TRBD1 (6 bases). CDR3 length equals 14 residues. V lost 1 base, J lost 5 bases, and 11 bases lay in between. Germline values: CDR1 SEHNR, CDR2 FQNEAQ (reference sequence). CDR3 nucleotide sequence: TGTGCCAGCAGCTTAGGGGGAGGGGGAACTGAAGCTTTCTTT. Its translation: CASSLGGGGTEAFF.

This sequence joins TRBV6-2 or TRBV6-3 and TRBJ2-4, with TRBD2 matching 7 bases. V lost 2 bases, J lost 0 bases, and 4 bases stayed unmatched. There are 16 residues in the CDR3. The germline gives CDR1 MNHEY, CDR2 SVGEGT. CDR3 amino acids: CASSYPQRGAKNIQYF. DNA of the CDR3: TGTGCCAGCAGTTACCCCCAGCGGGGAGCCAAAAACATTCAGTACTTC.

This rearrangement joins TRBV5-5 to TRBJ2-7; D not certain. Germline V lookup: CDR1 SGHKS, CDR2 YYEKEE (reference sequence). The CDR3 contains 15 residues. Trimming stripped 3 bases from V and 6 bases from J, with 19 bases between. In nucleotides, the CDR3 is TGTGCCAGCAGCTCCAGTCCGAAAACCTTACGCGAGCAGTACTTC. This encodes CASSSSPKTLREQYF.

The V gene is TRBV3-1 (or the pseudogene TRBV3-2), the J gene TRBJ1-2; a weak D match, TRBD1 (5 bases). Germline V gene data show CDR1 as LGHDT and CDR2 as YNNKEL (reference sequence). The CDR3 contains 15 residues. Trimming left V 4 bases short and J 4 bases short, with 16 bases between. The CDR3 DNA follows: TGTGCCAGCAGCCCGACTAGCGACAGACCCTATGGCTACACCTTC. Protein product: CASSPTSDRPYGYTF.

The chain uses TRBV6-5 and TRBJ1-2; no clear D gene. The CDR3 contains 15 residues. The germline CDR1 and CDR2 sequences are MNHEY and SVGAGI. V lost 6 bases to trimming and J lost 6 bases, with 20 bases between them. The CDR3 region is CASSVRGVQGNGYTF. CDR3 nucleotides: TGTGCCAGCAGCGTTCGGGGAGTACAAGGAAATGGCTACACCTTC.

The genes are TRBV28 and TRBJ2-3; TRBD2 aligns across 9 bases. Trimming took 7 bases from V and 10 from J; bases not matched to a gene: 18. The V gene's germline CDR1 is MDHEN and CDR2 SYDVKM. This CDR3 comprises 16 residues. The CDR3 coding sequence is TGTGCCAGCACCCATCCCGGGACTAGCTCCTCTGGGGCGCAGTATTTT. Its translation is CASTHPGTSSSGAQYF.

This chain connects TRBV5-6 to TRBJ2-7; 8 positions agree with TRBD1. Trimming removed 5 bases from V and 2 bases from J; junction bases left unmatched: 6. This CDR3 is built from 14 residues. Germline lookup yields CDR1 SGHDT and CDR2 YYEEEE. The chain's CDR3 is CASRFGTGAYEQYF. The CDR3 nucleotides read TGTGCCAGCAGGTTCGGGACAGGAGCCTACGAGCAGTACTTC.

This chain joins TRBV15 and TRBJ1-4; D might be TRBD1 (5 bases). Between the trimmed V and J ends, which lost 3 bases and 6 bases, there was a span of 17 bases. The CDR3 totals 16 residues. Germline V gives CDR1 LNHNV, CDR2 YYDKDF (reference sequence). The CDR3 sequence is CATSSEVGGYDEKLFF. The CDR3 bases are TGTGCCACCAGCAGCGAGGTGGGGGGGTATGATGAAAAACTGTTTTTT.

This chain connects TRBV5-5 to TRBJ2-2; TRBD1 matches at 10 bases. J gave up 3 bases and V 4 bases, and 3 bases lay outside the gene matches. The germline gives CDR1 SGHKS, CDR2 YYEKEE (reference sequence). The CDR3 consists of 15 residues. The DNA for the CDR3 is TGTGCCAGCAGCCACGGGACAGGGGACACCGGGGAGCTGTTTTTT. Its protein is CASSHGTGDTGELFF. Filled out from reference TRBV5-5 and TRBJ2-2, the complete variable domain reads DAGVTQSPTHLIKTRGQQVTLRCSPISGHKSVSWYQQVLGQGPQFIFQYYEKEERGRGNFPDRFSARQFPNYSSELNVNALLLGDSALYLCASSHGTGDTGELFFGEGSRLTVL.

This clone was seen a handful of times. V usage is TRBV6-6 and J usage is TRBJ1-3; D is perhaps TRBD1 (5 bases). Trimming removed 5 bases at V and 2 bases at J, with 10 bases between. The CDR3 consists of 14 residues. Germline assignment: CDR1 MNHNY and CDR2 SVGAGI (reference sequence). CDR3 region: CASSPGGAGNTIYF. The CDR3 nucleotides are TGTGCCAGCAGTCCCGGGGGGGCTGGAAACACCATATATTTT.

This clone appeared a few times. The rearrangement links TRBV7-9 to TRBJ1-5, with 7 bases lining up with TRBD1. Germline trimming cut 0 bases from V and 0 bases from J; bases unmatched to any gene: 11. Per germline, CDR1 SEHNR and CDR2 FQNEAQ (reference sequence). This CDR3 spans 19 amino acids. For the CDR3, the DNA is TGTGCCAGCAGCTTAGCCCAGACAGGGCCCCTATATAGCAATCAGCCCCAGCATTTT. Residues: CASSLAQTGPLYSNQPQHF.

The V and J genes are TRBV25-1 and TRBJ1-4; TRBD1 is a possible D gene (5 bases). The CDR3 runs to 14 residues. Germline V gives CDR1 MGHDK, CDR2 SYGVNS. The CDR3 here is CSRLSGDENEKLFF. For the CDR3, the DNA is TGTTCTAGACTCTCGGGGGATGAAAATGAAAAACTGTTTTTT.

The chain joins TRBV11-3 to TRBJ2-5, with 10 bases identical to TRBD1. V shed 5 bases and J 2 bases; nucleotides not matched to a gene: 5. The CDR3 contains 15 residues. CDR1 SGHNT and CDR2 YENEEA come from the germline V gene. The CDR3 spells CASSQRTGGQETQYF. Here the CDR3 DNA reads TGTGCCAGCAGCCAAAGGACAGGGGGGCAAGAGACCCAGTACTTC.

The rearrangement joins TRBV6-2 or TRBV6-3 to TRBJ1-4; 7 bases line up with TRBD1. This CDR3 comprises 14 residues. Germline CDR1 is MNHEY and CDR2 is SVGEGT. The V and J ends lost 5 bases and 7 bases, in that order; junction bases with no gene match: 7. The CDR3 spells CASSPAYRGEKLFF. CDR3 nucleotide sequence: TGTGCCAGCAGTCCCGCATACAGGGGTGAAAAACTGTTTTTT.